Presented here are 10 T cell receptor beta chains from one specimen sequenced in a study of CD8 T cells in Susac syndrome. RNA in amounts of roughly 0.5 to 1 ug was reverse transcribed with random hexamers. TCRdb passed the immunoSEQ multiplex PCR reads through MiXCR, listing each CDR3 protein once. Of more than 250,000 distinct CDR3 sequences listed, about 91% were seen once; the top ten hold 0.065%. Material for sequencing was CD4+ T cells from PBMCs. These receptor sequences come from a human donor with multiple sclerosis.

The gene calls are TRBV2 and TRBJ1-6; TRBD1 agrees at 8 bases. The CDR3 runs to 14 residues. Germline V gene data show CDR1 as SNHLY and CDR2 as FYNNEI. V gave up 8 bases and J gave up 9 bases; unmatched junction bases: 9. In DNA, the CDR3 is TGTGCCAGCGGGTGGGACAGGACCAGTTCACCCCTCCACTTT. As protein: CASGWDRTSSPLHF. Filled out from reference TRBV2 and TRBJ1-6, the complete variable domain reads EPEVTQTPSHQVTQMGQEVILRCVPISNHLYFYWYRQILGQKVEFLVSFYNNEISEKSEIFDDQFSVERPDGSNFTLKIRSTKLEDSAMYFCASGWDRTSSPLHFGNGTRLTVT.

The chain uses TRBV9 and TRBJ2-7; 13 bases map to TRBD2. V trimming: 2 bases; J trimming: 5 bases; junction bases outside the gene matches: 7. From germline, CDR1 is SGDLS and CDR2 YYNGEE. The CDR3 consists of 16 residues. The CDR3 sequence: CASSVGQTSGRHEQYF. For the CDR3, the DNA is TGTGCCAGCAGCGTCGGACAGACTAGCGGGAGGCACGAGCAGTACTTC.

V usage is TRBV7-2 and J usage is TRBJ2-5; the D is unclear. Germline V gives CDR1 SGHTA, CDR2 FQGNSA. V dropped 1 base and J dropped 5 bases, with 11 bases sitting between them. The CDR3 extends over 14 amino acids. This chain's CDR3 is CASSLGLRPETQYF. CDR3 sequence (DNA): TGTGCCAGCAGCTTAGGCCTACGTCCGGAGACCCAGTACTTC. Full variable domain (rest looked up from reference TRBV7-2 and TRBJ2-5): GAGVSQSPSNKVTEKGKDVELRCDPISGHTALYWYRQSLGQGLEFLIYFQGNSAPDKSGLPSDRFSAERTGGSVSTLTIQRTQQEDSAVYLCASSLGLRPETQYFGPGTRLLVL.

CDR3 region: CASSAPDRGGSTEAFF. CDR3 bases: TGTGCCAGCAGCGCGCCGGACAGGGGGGGCAGCACTGAAGCTTTCTTT. The genes are TRBV4-2 and TRBJ1-1; the match to TRBD1 covers 10 bases. The CDR3 spans 16 residues. The junction had 10 bases not matched to a gene; V was cut back by 5 bases and J by 4 bases. Germline V gene lookup returns CDR1 LGHNA and CDR2 YNFKEQ.

This chain links TRBV11-3 with TRBJ2-7, with a weak D call TRBD2 (5 bases). The V and J ends lost 3 bases and 7 bases respectively, with 10 bases between them. Germline CDR1 reads SGHNT; CDR2 reads YENEEA. The CDR3 length is 12 residues. CDR3 coding DNA: TGTGCCAGCAGCTTGTTGAGGGAAGAGCAGTACTTC. This encodes CASSLLREEQYF.

Concerning this clonotype itself: One end of the junction fails to match germline, which may point to a read error. The chain links TRBV28 to TRBJ2-5; no reliable D call. There are 17 residues in the CDR3. Germline values: CDR1 MDHEN, CDR2 SYDVKM. DNA for the CDR3: TGTGCCACCAGTCTGTACTTGCTTTCGTATAGCCAAGAGACCCAGTACTTC. This encodes CATSLYLLSYSQETQYF.

The chain has TRBV5-1 and TRBJ2-7; the match to TRBD2 covers 9 bases. The V gene's germline CDR1 is SGHRS and CDR2 YFSETQ. V gave up 4 bases and J gave up 4 bases; unmatched junction bases: 12. There are 16 residues in the CDR3. CDR3 in amino acids: CASSLPRGSGRYEQYF. CDR3 DNA: TGCGCCAGCAGCCTTCCTCGGGGTAGCGGGAGATACGAGCAGTACTTC.

V gene TRBV6-2 or TRBV6-3 combines with J gene TRBJ2-7; D is undetermined. This CDR3 spans 14 amino acids. In germline, CDR1 is MNHEY, CDR2 SVGEGT. Between the trimmed V and J ends, which lost 5 bases and 5 bases, there was a span of 16 bases. Here the CDR3 reads CASSDPNLAHEQYF. DNA of the CDR3: TGTGCCAGCAGTGACCCAAACCTGGCCCACGAGCAGTACTTC.

V usage is TRBV6-2 or TRBV6-3 and J usage is TRBJ2-5; 8 nucleotides agree with TRBD2. The CDR3 extends over 15 amino acids. CDR1 and CDR2 from the germline V gene are MNHEY and SVGEGT. J was trimmed by 4 bases and V by 4 bases; bases with no gene match: 8. This CDR3 is CASSSQAGAGETQYF. The CDR3 bases are TGTGCCAGCAGTTCTCAAGCGGGAGCCGGAGAGACCCAGTACTTC.

In this sample, this clonotype turned up a few times. V and J are TRBV14 and TRBJ2-1; D is possibly TRBD1 or TRBD2 (5 bases each). With 5 bases removed from V and 6 bases from J, the gap between germline ends came to 11 bases. This CDR3 is 13 amino acids long. CDR1 and CDR2 from the germline V gene are SGHDN and FVKESK. The CDR3 DNA reads as TGTGCCAGCAGCGGGACGAGTTTCAATGAGCAGTTCTTC. It is translated as CASSGTSFNEQFF.